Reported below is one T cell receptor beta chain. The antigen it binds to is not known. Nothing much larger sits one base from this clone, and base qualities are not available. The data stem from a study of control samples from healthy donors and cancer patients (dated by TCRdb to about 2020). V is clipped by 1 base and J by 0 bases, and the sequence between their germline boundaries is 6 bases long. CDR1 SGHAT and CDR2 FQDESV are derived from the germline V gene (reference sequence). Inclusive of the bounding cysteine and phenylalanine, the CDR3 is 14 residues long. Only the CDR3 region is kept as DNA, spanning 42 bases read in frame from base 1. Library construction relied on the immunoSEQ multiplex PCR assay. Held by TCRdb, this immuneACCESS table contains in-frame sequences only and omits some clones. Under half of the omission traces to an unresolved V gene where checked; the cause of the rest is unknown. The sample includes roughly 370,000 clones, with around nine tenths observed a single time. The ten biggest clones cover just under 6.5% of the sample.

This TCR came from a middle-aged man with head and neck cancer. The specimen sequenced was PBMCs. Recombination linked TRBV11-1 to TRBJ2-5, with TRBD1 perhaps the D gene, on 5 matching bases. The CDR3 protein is CASSLEGYQETQYF. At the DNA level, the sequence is TGTGCCAGCAGCTTAGAGGGGTACCAAGAGACCCAGTACTTC. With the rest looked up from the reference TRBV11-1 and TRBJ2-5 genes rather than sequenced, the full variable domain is EAEVAQSPRYKITEKSQAVAFWCDPISGHATLYWYRQILGQGPELLVQFQDESVVDDSQLPKDRFSAERLKGVDSTLKIQPAELGDSAMYLCASSLEGYQETQYFGPGTRLLVL.